This passage covers 32 T cell receptor beta chains from one sample sequenced in a study of blood T cell repertoires in COVID-19. Method: immunoSEQ multiplex PCR; TCRdb's copy keeps in-frame clones and lacks some. This table holds fewer than 400,000 clones, around 90% found once. The sample comprised peripheral blood. These receptors were taken from a woman aged 30 to 39 with COVID-19, enrolled during active disease.

The V gene is TRBV30, the J gene TRBJ1-2, with 9 bases that match TRBD1. Losses at the gene ends were 3 bases for V and 5 bases for J; bases not matched to a gene: 13. The length of the CDR3 is 16 residues. CDR1 and CDR2 from the germline V gene are GTSNPN and SVGIG (reference sequence). CDR3 region: CAWSLTSGTGSYGYTF. In DNA, the CDR3 is TGTGCCTGGAGCTTAACATCCGGGACAGGGTCGTATGGCTACACCTTC. Together with reference TRBV30 and TRBJ1-2, the CDR3 gives the full variable domain: SQTIHQWPATLVQPVGSPLSLECTVEGTSNPNLYWYRQAAGRGLQLLFYSVGIGQISSEVPQNLSASRPQDRQFILSSKKLLLSDSGFYLCAWSLTSGTGSYGYTFGSGTRLTVV.

The rearrangement uses TRBV19 and TRBJ2-7, with D perhaps TRBD2 (5 bases). CDR1 is LNHDA and CDR2 is SQIVND in the germline V gene (reference sequence). Trimming removed 5 bases from V and 6 bases from J, with 11 bases in between. This CDR3 has 12 residues. The CDR3 spells CASSEGRSEQYF. In DNA, the CDR3 is TGTGCCAGTAGTGAGGGCAGGTCCGAGCAGTACTTC.

The V gene is TRBV6-6, the J gene TRBJ1-1, with D possibly TRBD1 on 6 matching bases. The CDR3 has 14 amino acids. Germline V gene sequence: CDR1 MNHNY, CDR2 SVGAGI (reference sequence). The ends were cut back, 5 bases at V and 2 bases at J, with 12 bases in the middle. The CDR3 DNA is TGTGCCAGCAGTAACAAACAGGGCAACACTGAAGCTTTCTTT. Its translation is CASSNKQGNTEAFF.

The chain employs TRBV24-1 and TRBJ2-1, with 9 bases matching TRBD2. The CDR3 contains 16 residues. Germline V lookup: CDR1 KGHDR, CDR2 SFDVKD. Trimming removed 7 bases from V and 5 bases from J; junction bases left unmatched: 11. The CDR3 loop is CATRRGSGSGDNEQFF. Here the CDR3 DNA reads TGTGCCACCAGGAGGGGTAGCGGGAGTGGAGACAATGAGCAGTTCTTC.

The chain is built from TRBV4-1 and TRBJ2-3; 9 bases are shared with TRBD2. This CDR3 is built from 17 residues. V lost 2 bases and J lost 2; bases outside the gene matches: 8. The germline gives CDR1 MGHRA, CDR2 YSYEKL. The DNA of the CDR3 is TGCGCCAGCAGCCAAAAACCCCTAGCGGGACTCACAGATACGCAGTATTTT. Translated: CASSQKPLAGLTDTQYF.

V usage is TRBV5-6 and J usage is TRBJ1-1; D is uncertain. The ends were cut back, 4 bases at V and 2 bases at J, with 15 bases in the middle. CDR3 length: 15 amino acids. Germline V gives CDR1 SGHDT, CDR2 YYEEEE. The CDR3 sequence is CASSGVREGNTEAFF. CDR3 nucleotides: TGTGCCAGCAGCGGAGTCCGAGAGGGTAACACTGAAGCTTTCTTT.

This rearrangement joins TRBV30 to TRBJ2-2, with 11 bases matching TRBD2. Germline V gene lookup returns CDR1 GTSNPN and CDR2 SVGIG (reference sequence). Trimming at V came to 2 bases and at J to 5 bases, leaving 1 base not matched to a gene. The CDR3 has 14 amino acids. CDR3 bases: TGTGCCTGGAGTAGGACTAGCGGGACCGGGGAGCTGTTTTTT. Its translation is CAWSRTSGTGELFF.

V and J are TRBV28 and TRBJ1-1, with D possibly matching TRBD1 (6 bases). Trimming cost V 6 bases and J 10 bases, with 15 bases left between them. Per germline, CDR1 MDHEN and CDR2 SYDVKM. This CDR3 contains 12 residues. The CDR3 coding sequence is TGTGCCAGCAGCCGTAGTCAGACAGGAGCTTTCTTT. This codes for CASSRSQTGAFF.

This clone was picked up a small number of times. V and J are TRBV18 and TRBJ1-5; 10 bases match TRBD1. Trimming cost V 2 bases and J 2 bases; bases outside gene matches: 3. CDR3 length: 16 amino acids. Germline V gives CDR1 KGHSH, CDR2 LQKENI. CDR3 region: CASSPTDRGGNQPQHF. The CDR3 coding sequence is TGTGCCAGCTCACCAACGGACAGGGGGGGCAATCAGCCCCAGCATTTT.

The chain recombines TRBV29-1 with TRBJ1-1; D is perhaps TRBD1 (6 bases). The CDR3 extends over 14 amino acids. Per germline, CDR1 SQVTM and CDR2 ANQGSEA. V was trimmed by 0 bases and J by 0 bases, leaving 8 bases between them. This chain's CDR3 is CSVEDQGLNTEAFF. The CDR3 bases are TGCAGCGTTGAAGATCAGGGGTTGAACACTGAAGCTTTCTTT.

In regard to this clone: The identical CDR3 is also encoded by other nucleotide sequences in the sample. The J gene is TRBJ2-5, the V gene TRBV2, with unresolved D. Per germline, CDR1 SNHLY and CDR2 FYNNEI. CDR3 length equals 11 residues. Trimming removed 6 bases from V and 4 bases from J, with 6 bases in between. CDR3 sequence reads: CASSARETQYF. In nucleotides, the CDR3 is TGTGCCAGCAGCGCGAGAGAGACCCAGTACTTC.

The J gene is TRBJ1-5, the V gene TRBV28, with TRBD1 identical over 8 bases. Germline loops: CDR1 MDHEN, CDR2 SYDVKM. V lost 6 bases and J lost 0; bases outside the gene matches: 10. The CDR3 length is 17 residues. The CDR3 reads CASRTSQGAYSNQPQHF. The DNA of the CDR3 is TGTGCCAGCAGGACCTCCCAGGGGGCATATAGCAATCAGCCCCAGCATTTT.

The chain carries TRBV9 and TRBJ1-4; D is uncertain. CDR1 is SGDLS and CDR2 is YYNGEE in the germline V gene. V was trimmed by 0 bases and J by 7 bases, leaving 13 bases between them. The CDR3 has 15 residues. The CDR3 reads CASSVEGAVGEKLFF. The CDR3 nucleotides are TGTGCCAGCAGCGTAGAGGGAGCGGTGGGTGAAAAACTGTTTTTT.

The genes are TRBV4-2 and TRBJ2-5, with 8 bases identical to TRBD2. V shed 0 bases and J 5 bases; nucleotides not matched to a gene: 14. The CDR3 runs 18 residues. Germline CDR1 reads LGHNA; CDR2 reads YNFKEQ. DNA for the CDR3: TGTGCCAGCAGCCAAGAGTACCAAGCGGGAGAGCACCTGGAGACCCAGTACTTC. It encodes CASSQEYQAGEHLETQYF.

V usage is TRBV10-1 and J usage is TRBJ2-2, with 8 positions matching TRBD2. This CDR3 has 16 amino acids. CDR1 and CDR2 (germline): WNHNN, SYGVQD (reference sequence). The J segment lost 3 bases and the V segment lost 3 bases, leaving 6 bases of the junction unmatched. CDR3 coding DNA: TGCGCCAGCAGTGACCCCACTAGCGGCTACACCGGGGAGCTGTTTTTT. This translates into CASSDPTSGYTGELFF.

CDR3 region: CASSPRTGEETQYF. The CDR3 DNA sequence: TGTGCCAGCTCACCTAGGACAGGGGAAGAGACCCAGTACTTC. The chain links TRBV18 to TRBJ2-5; 9 bases align to TRBD1. The length of the CDR3 is 14 residues. Germline trimming cut 3 bases from V and 3 bases from J; bases unmatched to any gene: 2. Per germline, CDR1 KGHSH and CDR2 LQKENI. Using reference TRBV18 and TRBJ2-5 for the parts outside the CDR3, the full variable domain is NAGVMQNPRHLVRRRGQEARLRCSPMKGHSHVYWYRQLPEEGLKFMVYLQKENIIDESGMPKERFSAEFPKEGPSILRIQQVVRGDSAAYFCASSPRTGEETQYFGPGTRLLVL.

This clone was observed a single time. The chain recombines TRBV20-1 with TRBJ1-3, with a tentative D call TRBD1 (5 bases). This CDR3 has 14 residues. CDR1 and CDR2 (germline): DFQATT, SNEGSKA (reference sequence). Trimming took 3 bases from V and 2 from J, leaving 11 bases between them. Written as DNA, the CDR3 is TGCAGTGCTAGTAAGGGAGGGGCTGGAAACACCATATATTTT. Translation gives CSASKGGAGNTIYF.

Of note for this clone: This specimen includes other DNA sequences encoding the same CDR3. The rearrangement links TRBV18 to TRBJ1-2; 7 bases align to TRBD1. V was pared by 2 bases and J by 3 bases, with 0 bases of the junction left unmatched. The CDR3 contains 13 residues. The germline V gene encodes CDR1 KGHSH and CDR2 LQKENI. This CDR3 reads CASSPDRDYGYTF. CDR3 DNA: TGTGCCAGCTCACCAGACAGGGACTATGGCTACACCTTC. Looking up the rest from reference TRBV18 and TRBJ1-2 gives the full variable domain: NAGVMQNPRHLVRRRGQEARLRCSPMKGHSHVYWYRQLPEEGLKFMVYLQKENIIDESGMPKERFSAEFPKEGPSILRIQQVVRGDSAAYFCASSPDRDYGYTFGSGTRLTVV.

This clone was seen just once. The J gene is TRBJ2-4, the V gene TRBV6-9; 7 bases agree with TRBD2. Germline V gene lookup returns CDR1 MNHGY and CDR2 SVAAGI. This CDR3 spans 12 amino acids. V lost 6 bases, J lost 11 bases, and 7 bases stayed unmatched. CDR3 sequence (DNA): TGTGCCAGCAGGGGGGGGAATCGGGTTCAGTACTTC. Encoded protein: CASRGGNRVQYF.

As regards this clone: Other DNA variants within this sample encode the same CDR3. J is TRBJ1-2 and V is TRBV9; 8 bases map to TRBD1. CDR1 SGDLS and CDR2 YYNGEE come from the germline V gene. CDR3 length: 14 residues. Trimming cost V 4 bases and J 4 bases; bases outside gene matches: 6. DNA for the CDR3: TGTGCCAGCAGCCCTCGGACAGGGACCTATGGCTACACCTTC. Translation gives CASSPRTGTYGYTF.

This chain connects TRBV7-8 to TRBJ2-1; TRBD1 matches at 7 bases. CDR3 length equals 15 residues. Germline V lookup: CDR1 SGHVS, CDR2 FQNEAQ. After removal of 0 bases from V and 4 bases from J, the junction contained 3 bases not matched to a gene. In nucleotides, the CDR3 is TGTGCCAGCAGCTTAGCGACAGGGAGTTACAATGAGCAGTTCTTC. This encodes CASSLATGSYNEQFF.

V is TRBV11-2 and J is TRBJ2-1; D gene uncertain. V was pared by 5 bases and J by 0 bases, with 11 bases between. Germline assignment: CDR1 SGHAT and CDR2 FQNNGV. The CDR3 covers 15 residues. CDR3 loop: CASSLAGSSYNEQFF. The DNA for the CDR3 is TGTGCCAGCAGCCTCGCAGGAAGCTCCTACAATGAGCAGTTCTTC.

The chain couples TRBV30 to TRBJ1-1; no reliable D call. Germline V CDR1 and CDR2: GTSNPN, SVGIG (reference sequence). The CDR3 runs to 12 residues. The V gene lost 4 bases and the J gene lost 0 bases, with 6 bases spanning the gap. The CDR3: CAWMSLNTEAFF. The CDR3 DNA follows: TGTGCCTGGATGTCATTGAACACTGAAGCTTTCTTT.

CDR3 amino acids: CASSDGDIPRAFF. The CDR3 DNA is TGTGCCAGCAGTGATGGGGACATACCACGGGCTTTCTTT. The chain carries TRBV2 and TRBJ1-1; maybe TRBD1 (6 bases). Germline CDR1 reads SNHLY; CDR2 reads FYNNEI. The CDR3 is 13 amino acids. Trimming pared 3 bases from V and 11 bases from J, leaving 16 bases between.

This rearrangement joins TRBV9 to TRBJ1-3; 10 positions match TRBD1. The CDR3 extends over 16 amino acids. V shed 3 bases, J shed 1 base, and the junction held 4 bases outside the gene matches. Looked up from germline, CDR1 is SGDLS and CDR2 is YYNGEE. CDR3 bases: TGTGCCAGCAGCGGAGGGACAGGGGTATCTGGAAACACCATATATTTT. It yields the protein CASSGGTGVSGNTIYF.

The chain uses TRBV19 and TRBJ2-3; 8 bases line up with TRBD2. This CDR3 contains 13 residues. Germline-derived CDR1 and CDR2 are LNHDA and SQIVND (reference sequence). Trimming at V came to 3 bases and at J to 4 bases, leaving 0 bases not matched to a gene. The CDR3: CASSMREADTQYF. The DNA for the CDR3 is TGTGCCAGTAGTATGCGGGAGGCAGATACGCAGTATTTT.

This clone has just a few counts. The J gene is TRBJ1-1, the V gene TRBV20-1; D gene ambiguous. The ends were cut back, 3 bases at V and 5 bases at J, with 13 bases in the middle. This CDR3 region has 13 residues. In germline, CDR1 is DFQATT, CDR2 SNEGSKA (reference sequence). The CDR3 protein is CSASDPVETEAFF. CDR3 sequence (DNA): TGCAGTGCTAGTGATCCGGTGGAGACTGAAGCTTTCTTT.

The chain uses TRBV20-1 and TRBJ2-7; D gene uncertain. Trimming took off 3 bases at V and 3 bases at J, with 15 bases between the two ends. Germline lookup yields CDR1 DFQATT and CDR2 SNEGSKA (reference sequence). The CDR3 spans 14 residues. CDR3 in DNA: TGCAGTGCTAGTCCCGTCCAGAAAAACTACGAGCAGTACTTC. Residues: CSASPVQKNYEQYF.

In DNA form, the CDR3 reads TGTGCCAGCAGTGGCCGGGACAGGGTCTACAATGAGCAGTTCTTC. Its translation: CASSGRDRVYNEQFF. The chain uses TRBV25-1 and TRBJ2-1; 9 bases are a match to TRBD1. The CDR3 spans 15 residues. Germline V gene lookup returns CDR1 MGHDK and CDR2 SYGVNS. Trimming removed 4 bases from V and 3 bases from J; junction bases left unmatched: 4. Filled out from reference TRBV25-1 and TRBJ2-1, the complete variable domain reads EADIYQTPRYLVIGTGKKITLECSQTMGHDKMYWYQQDPGMELHLIHYSYGVNSTEKGDLSSESTVSRIRTEHFPLTLESARPSHTSQYLCASSGRDRVYNEQFFGPGTRLTVL.

The chain joins TRBV5-1 to TRBJ2-5; D might be TRBD1 (5 bases). The ends were cut back, 5 bases at V and 3 bases at J, with 11 bases in the middle. CDR3 length: 13 residues. From germline, CDR1 is SGHRS and CDR2 YFSETQ. The DNA of the CDR3 is TGCGCCAGCAGTAACAGGTTCGAAGAGACCCAGTACTTC. It encodes CASSNRFEETQYF. Full variable domain (outside the CDR3, taken from reference TRBV5-1 and TRBJ2-5): KAGVTQTPRYLIKTRGQQVTLSCSPISGHRSVSWYQQTPGQGLQFLFEYFSETQRNKGNFPGRFSGRQFSNSRSEMNVSTLELGDSALYLCASSNRFEETQYFGPGTRLLVL.

The chain combines TRBV11-3 with TRBJ1-1; D gene uncertain. From germline, CDR1 is SGHNT and CDR2 YENEEA. The CDR3 covers 14 residues. The V gene lost 1 base and the J gene lost 3 bases, with 9 bases spanning the gap. DNA of the CDR3: TGTGCCAGCAGCTTAGGAACGTCAGACACTGAAGCTTTCTTT. Residues: CASSLGTSDTEAFF. The whole variable domain, filled in from reference TRBV11-3 and TRBJ1-1, reads EAGVVQSPRYKIIEKKQPVAFWCNPISGHNTLYWYLQNLGQGPELLIRYENEEAVDDSQLPKDRFSAERLKGVDSTLKIQPAELGDSAVYLCASSLGTSDTEAFFGQGTRLTVV.

This chain uses TRBV7-9 with TRBJ2-1; possible D gene TRBD1, 6 bases. The V end was cut by 6 bases, the J end by 2 bases, with 17 bases between. CDR1 is SEHNR, CDR2 FQNEAQ, per germline (reference sequence). This CDR3 is built from 16 residues. The CDR3 loop is CASSPYTGFAYNEQFF. The CDR3 DNA reads TGTGCCAGCAGTCCGTACACAGGGTTTGCCTACAATGAGCAGTTCTTC.